Presented here are 10 T cell receptor beta chains from one specimen sequenced in a study of T cell responses to AZD1222 COVID-19 vaccine. The assay was immunoSEQ multiplex PCR, and TCRdb's table has in-frame clones only and misses some. The repertoire consists of over 130,000 clones, with around 89% occurring once and the leading ten covering about 3.4%. The sequences come from peripheral blood, collected 28 days after the second AZD1222 dose. The receptors derive from an adult who received the AZD1222 COVID-19 vaccine.

The V call is TRBV21-1, the J call TRBJ2-6; TRBD2 is the table's D call, not checked against the DNA. TRBV21-1 has pseudogene status. This CDR3 region has 20 residues. The CDR3 loop is CASSKVSKGEEQSGANVLTF. Here the CDR3 DNA reads TGTGCCAGCAGCAAAGTATCGAAAGGCGAGGAGCAATCTGGGGCCAACGTCCTGACTTTC.

In DNA form, the CDR3 reads TGTGCCAGCAGCCTCACCTCGGGGACAGATACGCAGTATTTT. Its translation is CASSLTSGTDTQYF. The chain carries TRBV11-3 and TRBJ2-3, with a tentative D call TRBD2 (5 bases). From germline, CDR1 is SGHNT and CDR2 YENEEA. CDR3 length: 14 residues. V was pared by 5 bases and J by 3 bases, with 12 bases between.

This clone occurred once. V is TRBV12-3 or TRBV12-4 and J is TRBJ2-5; D ambiguous. The ends were cut back, 7 bases at V and 3 bases at J, with 9 bases in the middle. This CDR3 has 12 residues. The CDR3 sequence: CASNKGEETQYF. CDR3 nucleotide sequence: TGTGCCAGCAATAAGGGCGAAGAGACCCAGTACTTC.

The J gene is TRBJ2-1, the V gene TRBV20-1; D unresolved. The CDR3 length is 12 residues. The germline V and J ends were trimmed by 3 bases and 5 bases, with 8 bases remaining between them. Germline values: CDR1 DFQATT, CDR2 SNEGSKA (reference sequence). The CDR3 DNA reads TGCAGTGCTAGTTCTACCGACAATGAGCAGTTCTTC. Residues: CSASSTDNEQFF.

The V and J genes are TRBV5-1 and TRBJ2-2, with TRBD1 identical over 8 bases. Germline V CDR1 and CDR2: SGHRS, YFSETQ. The CDR3 consists of 16 residues. The ends lost 2 bases at V and 7 bases at J; junction bases unmatched: 10. The CDR3 loop is CASSFRAGGANGELFF. CDR3 bases: TGCGCCAGCAGCTTTAGGGCAGGGGGCGCGAACGGGGAGCTGTTTTTT.

The chain joins TRBV5-4 to TRBJ1-1; D is unresolved. CDR3 size: 13 residues. Germline-derived CDR1 and CDR2 are SGHNT and YYREEE (reference sequence). Trimming took 0 bases from V and 1 from J, leaving 4 bases between them. The CDR3 nucleotides are TGTGCCAGCAGCTTGGCCGGGAACACTGAAGCTTTCTTT. It specifies CASSLAGNTEAFF.

The chain carries TRBV30 and TRBJ2-3; TRBD2 is a possible D gene (6 bases). This CDR3 is 14 amino acids long. Trimming left V 0 bases short and J 2 bases short, with 9 bases between. Germline assignment: CDR1 GTSNPN and CDR2 SVGIG (reference sequence). The CDR3 nucleotides are TGTGCCTGGAGTGTACGCGGGAACACAGATACGCAGTATTTT. Encoded protein: CAWSVRGNTDTQYF.

The chain has TRBV2 and TRBJ1-2; weak D call: TRBD1 (6 bases). V was clipped by 5 bases and J by 8 bases, with 18 bases between them. Looked up from germline, CDR1 is SNHLY and CDR2 is FYNNEI. The CDR3 is made up of 14 amino acids. In DNA form, the CDR3 reads TGTGCCAGCAGTTCACAGGGTAGACCGATCGGCTACACCTTC. It translates to CASSSQGRPIGYTF.

This rearrangement joins TRBV28 to TRBJ2-2; no clear D gene. This CDR3 comprises 12 residues. With 7 bases removed from V and 7 bases from J, the gap between germline ends came to 10 bases. Per germline, CDR1 MDHEN and CDR2 SYDVKM. In DNA form, the CDR3 reads TGTGCCAGCACCTCATGGGGCGGGGAGCTGTTTTTT. Its protein is CASTSWGGELFF.

The chain couples TRBV5-5 to TRBJ2-5; 10 bases match TRBD1. V was clipped by 7 bases and J by 7 bases; unmatched bases: 4. The CDR3 contains 12 residues. The germline gives CDR1 SGHKS, CDR2 YYEKEE (reference sequence). CDR3 nucleotides: TGTGCCAGCGCGGACAGGGGGGGGACCCAGTACTTC. Protein product: CASADRGGTQYF.